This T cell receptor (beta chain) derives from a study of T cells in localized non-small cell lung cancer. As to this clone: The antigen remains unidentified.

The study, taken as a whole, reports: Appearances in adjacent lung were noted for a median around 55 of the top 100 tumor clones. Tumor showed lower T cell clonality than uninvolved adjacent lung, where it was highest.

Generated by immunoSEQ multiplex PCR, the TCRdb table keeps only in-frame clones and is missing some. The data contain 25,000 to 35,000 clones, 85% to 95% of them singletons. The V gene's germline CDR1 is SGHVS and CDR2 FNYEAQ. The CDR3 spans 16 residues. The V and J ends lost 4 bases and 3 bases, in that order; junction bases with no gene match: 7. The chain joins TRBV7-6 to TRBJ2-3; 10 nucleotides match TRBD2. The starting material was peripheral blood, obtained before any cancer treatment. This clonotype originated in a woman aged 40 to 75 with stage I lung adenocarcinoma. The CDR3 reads CASSSELAGTTDTQYF. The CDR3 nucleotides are TGTGCCAGCAGCTCCGAACTAGCGGGAACAACAGATACGCAGTATTTT.